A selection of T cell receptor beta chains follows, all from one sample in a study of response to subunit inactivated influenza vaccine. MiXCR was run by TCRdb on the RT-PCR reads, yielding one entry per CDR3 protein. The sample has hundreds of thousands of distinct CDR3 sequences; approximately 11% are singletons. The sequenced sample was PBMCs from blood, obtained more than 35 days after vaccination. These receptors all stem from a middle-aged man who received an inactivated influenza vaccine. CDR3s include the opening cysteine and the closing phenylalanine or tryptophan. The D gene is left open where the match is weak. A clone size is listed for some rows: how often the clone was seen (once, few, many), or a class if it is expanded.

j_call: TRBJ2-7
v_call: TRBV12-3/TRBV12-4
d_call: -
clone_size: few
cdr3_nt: TGTGCCAGCAGTCCGATCGGACTGCCGAAATCCTACGAGCAGTACTTC
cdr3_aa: CASSPIGLPKSYEQYF

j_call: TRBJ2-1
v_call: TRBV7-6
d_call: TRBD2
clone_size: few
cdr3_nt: TGTGCCAGTAGGCGACTAGCGGGATTCATTAGCTCCTACAATGAGCAGTTCTTC
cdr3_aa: CASRRLAGFISSYNEQFF

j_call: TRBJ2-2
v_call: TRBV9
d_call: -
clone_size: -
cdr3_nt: TGTGCCAGCAGCGTAGCCCCTTCAAGAGGGGAGCTGTTTTTT
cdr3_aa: CASSVAPSRGELFF

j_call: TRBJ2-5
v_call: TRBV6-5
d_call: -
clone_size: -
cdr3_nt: TGTGCCAGCAGTTACGGGGATGGGACCCAGTACTTC
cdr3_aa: CASSYGDGTQYF

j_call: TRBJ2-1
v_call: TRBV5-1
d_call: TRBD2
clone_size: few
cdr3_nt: TGCGCCAGCAGTACTAGCGGGGGGTTGGTCAATGAGCAGTTCTTC
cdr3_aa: CASSTSGGLVNEQFF

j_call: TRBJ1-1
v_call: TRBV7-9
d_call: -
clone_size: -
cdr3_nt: TGTGCCAGCAGCTTGCCGGGGGCGCACACTGAAGCTTTCTTT
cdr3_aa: CASSLPGAHTEAFF

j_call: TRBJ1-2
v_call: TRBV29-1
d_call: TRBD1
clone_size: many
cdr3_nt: TGCAGCGTGAATACAGGGGATGGCTACACCTTC
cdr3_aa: CSVNTGDGYTF

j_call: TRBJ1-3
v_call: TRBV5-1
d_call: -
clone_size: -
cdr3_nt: TGCGCCAGCAGCAACGGACAGACCTCTGGAAACACCATATATTTT
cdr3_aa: CASSNGQTSGNTIYF

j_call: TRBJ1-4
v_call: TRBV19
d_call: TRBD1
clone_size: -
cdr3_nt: TGTGCCAGTAGTGCACTCCGGGACAGGACCGAAAAACTGTTTTTT
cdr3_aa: CASSALRDRTEKLFF

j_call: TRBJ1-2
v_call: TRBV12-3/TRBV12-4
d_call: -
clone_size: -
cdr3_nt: TGTGCCAGCACCATGACTAACTATGGCTACACCTTC
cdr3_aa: CASTMTNYGYTF

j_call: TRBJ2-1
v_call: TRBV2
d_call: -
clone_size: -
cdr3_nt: TGTGCCAGCGAGGCAAGGGCGGCCTCCTACAATGAGCAGTTCTTC
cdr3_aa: CASEARAASYNEQFF

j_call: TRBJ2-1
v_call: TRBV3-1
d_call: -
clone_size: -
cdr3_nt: TGTGCCAGCAGCCAATTACAGGGTGTTGAGCAGTTCTTC
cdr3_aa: CASSQLQGVEQFF

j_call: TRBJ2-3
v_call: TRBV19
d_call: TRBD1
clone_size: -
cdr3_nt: TGTGCCAGTAGTATAGAAGACAGGGGGCTAACAGATACGCAGTATTTT
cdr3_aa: CASSIEDRGLTDTQYF